The rows below give T cell receptor beta chains drawn from one sample of a study of response to subunit inactivated influenza vaccine. MiXCR was run by TCRdb on the RT-PCR reads, yielding one entry per CDR3 protein. The table lists about 650,000 distinct CDR3 sequences, around 15% of them singletons. The sample was PBMCs from blood, taken about 14 days before vaccination. Receptors were obtained from a man aged 50 to 60 who received an inactivated influenza vaccine. Both conserved end residues are part of each CDR3. The order of the fields is V gene, J gene, clone size, D gene, CDR3 DNA, CDR3 protein. D genes are given only for firm matches. Clone sizes are given selectively: once, few, many, or a class where the clone is expanded.

TRBV4-3	TRBJ2-1	NA	TRBD2	TGCGCCAGCAGCCAAGAACTAGCGGGAGGCTATGAGCAGTTCTTC	CASSQELAGGYEQFF
TRBV5-1	TRBJ2-7	many	TRBD2	TGCGCCAGCAGCTTAGCGGGAGGGTTGAGCGAGCAGTACTTC	CASSLAGGLSEQYF
TRBV9	TRBJ2-7	NA	NA	TGTGCCAGCAGCGTAGCGACAGGTCGGGAAGAGCAGTACTTC	CASSVATGREEQYF
TRBV10-3	TRBJ2-7	NA	TRBD1	TGTGCCATCAGGACAGGGGGCAACGAGCAGTACTTC	CAIRTGGNEQYF
TRBV6-2/TRBV6-3	TRBJ1-5	NA	NA	TGTGCCAGCAGTTACTCGACGACGGCAAATCAGCCCCAGCATTTT	CASSYSTTANQPQHF
TRBV7-2	TRBJ1-5	NA	NA	TGTGCCAGCAGCTACTTACCAGGCCTGGGCAATCAGCCCCAGCATTTT	CASSYLPGLGNQPQHF
TRBV15	TRBJ2-7	NA	NA	TGTGTCGCCAGCAGAGATGGGCCAAGGGGAATCTACGAGCAGTACTTC	CVASRDGPRGIYEQYF
TRBV29-1	TRBJ2-1	few	NA	TGCAGCGTTGAAAGTCCGGGGGCCATATACAATGAGCAGTTCTTC	CSVESPGAIYNEQFF
TRBV5-6	TRBJ2-3	many	NA	TGTGCCAGCAGCGTCGTTGCGGGGGCTACGCAGTATTTT	CASSVVAGATQYF
TRBV7-2	TRBJ1-2	few	NA	TGTGCCAGCAGCTTCCTCAGGGACGGCTACACCTTC	CASSFLRDGYTF
TRBV4-3	TRBJ2-3	NA	NA	TGCGCCAGCAGCCAAGATGGGCATCGGGGAGATACGCAGTATTTT	CASSQDGHRGDTQYF
TRBV28	TRBJ2-1	few	NA	TGTGCCAGCAGTTTAATAGAGGTGGGGGGCCCTTTCAATGAGCAGTTCTTC	CASSLIEVGGPFNEQFF
TRBV4-2	TRBJ2-7	many	TRBD2	TGTGCCAGCAGCCAATCGACTAGCGGGGTTATGAGCTCCTACGAGCAGTACTTC	CASSQSTSGVMSSYEQYF
TRBV7-8	TRBJ2-5	many	TRBD1	TGTGCCAGCAGCCCCGATCTAGGAACAGGGGTCCAAGAGACCCAGTACTTC	CASSPDLGTGVQETQYF
TRBV14	TRBJ1-3	NA	NA	TGTGCCAGCAGCCTAAAAGTTGGAAACACCATATATTTT	CASSLKVGNTIYF
TRBV3-1	TRBJ2-5	NA	NA	TGTGCCAGCAGCCAATTGGGGGGCCAGGCCTCGTTC	CASSQLGGQASF
TRBV25-1	TRBJ1-6	many	NA	TGTGCCAGCAGTGAATCGGGGTATGCGTCACCCCTCCACTTT	CASSESGYASPLHF
TRBV10-3	TRBJ1-6	NA	TRBD1	TGTGCCACCACAGCAGGGACAGGATCACCCCTCCACTTT	CATTAGTGSPLHF
TRBV7-9	TRBJ2-3	many	NA	TGTGCCAGCAGCTTAGTGGCAGATACGCAGTATTTT	CASSLVADTQYF
TRBV7-6	TRBJ1-5	few	TRBD1	TGTGCCAGCAGCCAAGAGACAGGGACCCCTGGCAATCAGCCCCAGCATTTT	CASSQETGTPGNQPQHF
TRBV7-9	TRBJ2-3	NA	TRBD2	TGTGCCAGCAGACCGAGCGGGAGTTCTGATACGCAGTATTTT	CASRPSGSSDTQYF
TRBV7-8	TRBJ1-1	NA	NA	TGTGCCAGCAGCGCCCAGGGGACGCCGAACACTGAAGCTTTCTTT	CASSAQGTPNTEAFF
TRBV12-3/TRBV12-4	TRBJ1-5	NA	NA	TGTGCCAGCAGACAGGCACAGGGTGACAATCAGCCCCAGCATTTT	CASRQAQGDNQPQHF
TRBV20-1	TRBJ1-5	NA	NA	TGCAGTGCCCCAGCCGTGGGACCGTCGAATCAGCCCCAGCATTTT	CSAPAVGPSNQPQHF
TRBV29-1	TRBJ2-5	many	TRBD1	TGCAGCGTTACAGGGGGAGGAATCCGAGAGACCCAGTACTTC	CSVTGGGIRETQYF
TRBV25-1	TRBJ1-3	many	NA	TGTGCCAGCAGTGAATCGGCAGGACGGGACACCATATATTTT	CASSESAGRDTIYF
TRBV10-3	TRBJ2-2	NA	TRBD1	TGTGCCATCAACCGGGACAGGGGCACCGGGGAGCTGTTTTTT	CAINRDRGTGELFF
TRBV7-2	TRBJ2-3	NA	NA	TGTGCCAGCAGCTTACAGTCTAGGGGCACAGATACGCAGTATTTT	CASSLQSRGTDTQYF
TRBV4-3	TRBJ2-4	few	NA	TGCGCCAGCAGCCAGACAGACAGCACCAAAAACATTCAGTACTTC	CASSQTDSTKNIQYF
TRBV7-9	TRBJ2-1	many	TRBD2	TGTGCCAGCAGCAATAGCGGGAGGGCCGTTGGCAATGAGCAGTTCTTC	CASSNSGRAVGNEQFF
TRBV5-1	TRBJ1-1	NA	NA	TGCGCCAGCAGGTTTCAAGGGGCGAGCACTGAAGCTTTCTTT	CASRFQGASTEAFF
TRBV4-1	TRBJ2-2	many	NA	TGCGCCAGCAGCCAAGATGGGCAGGCCGGGGAGCTGTTTTTT	CASSQDGQAGELFF
TRBV29-1	TRBJ2-3	many	NA	TGCAGCGTTGACAGGGGTAGCACAGATACGCAGTATTTT	CSVDRGSTDTQYF
TRBV27	TRBJ2-1	few	NA	TGTGCCAGCAGTTACCGAGGGGCCAGGGGGGCTTCCTACAATGAGCAGTTCTTC	CASSYRGARGASYNEQFF
TRBV20-1	TRBJ2-3	few	NA	TGCAGTGCTAGAGATTTTGGGGGCGGCCAGCGAACCACAGATACGCAGTATTTT	CSARDFGGGQRTTDTQYF
TRBV20-1	TRBJ2-3	few	NA	TGCAGTGCTCATAGGGGGGGCACAGATACGCAGTATTTT	CSAHRGGTDTQYF
TRBV15	TRBJ2-3	NA	NA	TGTGCCACCAGCAGAGATCTCGGAGGGAACCCGGATACGCAGTATTTT	CATSRDLGGNPDTQYF